The TCR beta chain under discussion was sequenced for a study of blood T cell repertoires in COVID-19. Enrollees, about 18 to 90 years old, lived in about two dozen US areas. Two negative PCRs, clearance, or symptom resolution were required of recovered Cohort 3 donors. Data came from immunoSEQ multiplex PCR; TCRdb stores just in-frame clones and leaves some out. Of fewer than 200,000 clones listed, approximately 86% were seen once; the top ten hold about a sixth. This CDR3 has 18 amino acids. J was trimmed by 6 bases and V by 4 bases; bases with no gene match: 12. Germline CDR1 LNHDA, CDR2 SQIVND (reference sequence).

Sequencing was performed on PBMCs or T cells enriched from blood (not recorded which). The chain carries TRBV19 and TRBJ2-1, with 13 nucleotides matching TRBD2. The clonotype was recovered from a man between 60 and 75 years old who had recovered from COVID-19. As DNA, the CDR3 is TGTGCCAGTAGTAACGGGGGGACTAGCGGGACCTACATCAATGAGCAGTTCTTC. This gives the protein CASSNGGTSGTYINEQFF.